This T cell receptor (beta chain) was recorded in a study of response to subunit inactivated influenza vaccine listed by TCRdb under 2018. For the wider study: Deep quantitative T cell receptor repertoire profiling was used in the study to track responses to a trivalent subunit inactivated influenza vaccine. General study outcomes and caveats: According to the authors, only a limited number of new T cells may be recruited by each seasonal influenza vaccination.

Regarding this clonotype: This clone's antigen is unknown. No base quality values were provided; no much bigger clone lies one nucleotide off.

Counted from cysteine to phenylalanine, this CDR3 has 15 amino acids. Only the CDR3 portion is preserved as DNA: 45 bases, with reading frame beginning at the first base. CDR1 and CDR2, per the germline V gene, are MNHNS and SASEGT. At the junction V is shortened by 6 bases and J by 6 bases, with 21 bases in between. Library preparation used RT-PCR. The reads were generated on an Illumina HiSeq 2500. Clones were called with MiXCR by TCRdb after fastp trimmed the public reads at Q25, and only in-frame beta chains were retained. When rows share a CDR3 protein, they turn into one entry using the most common DNA and genes. In this sample the table shows 750,000 to 850,000 distinct CDR3 sequences, about a fifth of which occur a single time. In total, the top ten clones hold roughly 10% of the sample.

The rearranged chain carries TRBV6-1 and TRBJ2-7; the D region may be TRBD1 or TRBD2, each matching 5 bases equally. The clonotype originates from a man aged 50-59 years who received an inactivated influenza vaccine. Donor details come from another sample of the same person, matched by shared clones. Sequencing used PBMCs from blood, obtained 5 to 6 days after vaccination. The DNA reads TGTGCCAGCAGCCCCGGGACCTTGACCCACGGCGAGCAGTACTTC. This is translated as CASSPGTLTHGEQYF.